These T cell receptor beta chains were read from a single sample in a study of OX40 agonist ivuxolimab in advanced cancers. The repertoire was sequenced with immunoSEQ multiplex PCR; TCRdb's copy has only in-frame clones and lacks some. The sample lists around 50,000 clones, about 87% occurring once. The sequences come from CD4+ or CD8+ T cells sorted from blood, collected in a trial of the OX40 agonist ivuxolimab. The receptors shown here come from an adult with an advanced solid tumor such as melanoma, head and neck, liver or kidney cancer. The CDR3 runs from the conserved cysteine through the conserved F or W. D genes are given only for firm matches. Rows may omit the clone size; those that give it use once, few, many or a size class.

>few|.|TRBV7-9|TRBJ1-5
CASSLGQQPQHF
TGTGCCAGCAGCTTAGGGCAACAGCCCCAGCATTTT
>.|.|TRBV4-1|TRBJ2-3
CASSQVSVRGRDTQYF
TGCGCCAGCAGCCAAGTTAGCGTGAGGGGCCGAGATACGCAGTATTTT
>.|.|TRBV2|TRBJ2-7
CASSRDRGGEQYF
TGTGCCAGCAGTCGGGACCGAGGCGGCGAGCAGTACTTC
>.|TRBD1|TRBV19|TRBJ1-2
CASTEAGGLYGYTF
TGTGCCAGTACTGAAGCAGGGGGTCTGTATGGCTACACCTTC
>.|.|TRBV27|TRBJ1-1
CASRSITMRPEAFF
TGTGCCAGCAGATCCATCACGATGCGGCCTGAAGCTTTCTTT
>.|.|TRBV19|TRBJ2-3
CASSSSGTSADTQYF
TGTGCCAGTAGTTCCTCCGGGACATCGGCAGATACGCAGTATTTT
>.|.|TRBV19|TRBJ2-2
CASSIAGVAGELFF
TGTGCCAGTAGTATAGCGGGAGTAGCCGGGGAGCTGTTTTTT
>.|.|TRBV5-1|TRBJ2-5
CASRSLSGETQYF
TGCGCCAGCAGGAGCCTATCAGGAGAGACCCAGTACTTC
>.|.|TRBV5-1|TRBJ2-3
CASRLTGENTHTQYF
TGCGCCAGCAGACTAACCGGGGAAAACACTCATACGCAGTATTTT
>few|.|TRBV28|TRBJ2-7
CASSSTYEQYF
TGTGCCAGCAGTTCCACCTACGAGCAGTACTTC
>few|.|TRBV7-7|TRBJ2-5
CASTPGSQETQYF
TGTGCTAGCACCCCCGGCTCCCAAGAGACCCAGTACTTC
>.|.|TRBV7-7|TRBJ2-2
CASSLVGPGELFF
TGTGCTAGCAGCTTAGTTGGTCCCGGGGAGCTGTTTTTT
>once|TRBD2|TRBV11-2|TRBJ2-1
CASSLRAGVREQFF
TGTGCCAGCAGCTTAAGAGCGGGAGTTAGGGAGCAGTTCTTC
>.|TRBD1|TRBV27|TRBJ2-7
CASSSNRGYEQYF
TGTGCCAGCAGTTCCAACAGGGGGTACGAGCAGTACTTC
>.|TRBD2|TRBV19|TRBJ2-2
CASSIQAVRAGDTGELFF
TGTGCCAGTAGTATACAGGCTGTTCGGGCGGGAGACACCGGGGAGCTGTTTTTT
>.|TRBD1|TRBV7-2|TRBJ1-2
CASSNGQGEGGYTF
TGTGCCAGCAGCAATGGACAGGGAGAGGGTGGCTACACCTTC
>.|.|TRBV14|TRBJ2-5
CASSHPGPPTQYF
TGTGCCAGCAGCCACCCGGGACCCCCCACCCAGTACTTC
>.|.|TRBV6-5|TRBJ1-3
CASSSVGSRNTIYF
TGTGCCAGCAGTTCCGTGGGGTCTAGAAACACCATATATTTT
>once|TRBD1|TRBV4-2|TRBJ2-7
CASSNLGQGANEQYF
TGTGCCAGCAGCAACCTGGGACAGGGGGCCAACGAGCAGTACTTC
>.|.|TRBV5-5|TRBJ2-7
CASSLASRSSYEQYF
TGTGCCAGCAGCTTGGCAAGCCGGAGCTCCTACGAGCAGTACTTC
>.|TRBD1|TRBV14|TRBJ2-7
CASSQDMLRDRGVSDEQYF
TGTGCCAGCAGCCAAGATATGTTGAGGGACAGGGGGGTCTCGGACGAGCAGTACTTC
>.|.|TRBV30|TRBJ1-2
CAWSVRNSGPNYGYTF
TGTGCCTGGAGTGTACGGAACTCGGGGCCTAACTATGGCTACACCTTC
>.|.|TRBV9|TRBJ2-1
CASNRAGNEQFF
TGTGCCAGCAACCGAGCGGGCAATGAGCAGTTCTTC
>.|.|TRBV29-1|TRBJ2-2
CSVEENTGELFF
TGCAGCGTTGAAGAGAACACCGGGGAGCTGTTTTTT
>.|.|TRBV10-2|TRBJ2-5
CASNLGTQETQYF
TGCGCCAGCAATTTGGGGACCCAAGAGACCCAGTACTTC